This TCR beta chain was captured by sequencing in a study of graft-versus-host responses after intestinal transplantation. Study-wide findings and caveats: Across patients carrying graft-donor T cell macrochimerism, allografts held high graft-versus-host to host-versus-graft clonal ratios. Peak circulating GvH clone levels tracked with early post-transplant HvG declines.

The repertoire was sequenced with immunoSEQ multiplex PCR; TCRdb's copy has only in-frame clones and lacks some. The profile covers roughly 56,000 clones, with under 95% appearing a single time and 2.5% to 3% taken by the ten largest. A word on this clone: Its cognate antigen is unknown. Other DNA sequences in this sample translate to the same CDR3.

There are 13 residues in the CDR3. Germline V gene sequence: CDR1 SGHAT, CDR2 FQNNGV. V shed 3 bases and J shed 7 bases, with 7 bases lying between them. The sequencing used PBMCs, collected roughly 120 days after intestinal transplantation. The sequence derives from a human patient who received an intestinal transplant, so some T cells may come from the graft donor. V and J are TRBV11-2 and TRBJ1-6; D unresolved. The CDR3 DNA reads TGTGCCAGCAGCTTGGATCCCAATTCACCCCTCCACTTT. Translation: CASSLDPNSPLHF.